Detailed here is one T cell receptor beta chain. Germline V gives CDR1 SGHDT, CDR2 YYEEEE. This CDR3 spans 13 amino acids. V gave up 4 bases and J gave up 3 bases; unmatched junction bases: 4. This record belongs to a study of cytomegalovirus exposure and HLA in healthy donors. Amplification used 60 Vbeta primers and 13 Jbeta primers. Here immunoSEQ multiplex PCR was the method, and the copy in TCRdb shows in-frame clones only, minus some. Here the sample spans fewer than 200,000 clones, 68% being singletons. Source material: PBMCs. The clonotype was recovered from a woman aged 40 to 50 in good health and CMV-seropositive. The rearrangement links TRBV5-6 to TRBJ2-7; TRBD1 matches 7 bases. CDR3 sequence reads: CASSDRVLYEQYF. In DNA form, the CDR3 reads TGTGCCAGCAGCGACAGGGTTCTCTACGAGCAGTACTTC.